The clone carrying this TCR beta chain was seen only a few times. This sample was taken from a study of blood T cell repertoires in COVID-19. Study context: COVID-19 samples, acute and convalescent, were from the United States, Italy and Spain. In each case, the material was cDNA or gDNA derived from T cells, B-cell-depleted T cells, or PBMCs.

J lost 3 bases, V lost 5 bases, and 12 bases had no gene match. CDR1 MNHNY and CDR2 SVGAGI come from the germline V gene (reference sequence). The CDR3 has 16 residues. Study processing details: Quantification of nucleated cells was approximated via reference gene primer amplification. Profiled with immunoSEQ multiplex PCR; TCRdb holds only in-frame clones, not every one. V and J calls and clone size are copied from that table; D and trimming were computed from the DNA. The table records around 100,000 clones, approximately 89% of them present only once. The specimen was peripheral blood. The source of this sequence is a man between 40 and 49 years old with acute or convalescent COVID-19. The chain employs TRBV6-6 and TRBJ2-7; TRBD1 matches 8 bases. The CDR3 protein is CASSPFTPGTGYEQYF. As DNA, the CDR3 is TGTGCCAGCAGTCCCTTCACTCCCGGGACAGGCTACGAGCAGTACTTC.